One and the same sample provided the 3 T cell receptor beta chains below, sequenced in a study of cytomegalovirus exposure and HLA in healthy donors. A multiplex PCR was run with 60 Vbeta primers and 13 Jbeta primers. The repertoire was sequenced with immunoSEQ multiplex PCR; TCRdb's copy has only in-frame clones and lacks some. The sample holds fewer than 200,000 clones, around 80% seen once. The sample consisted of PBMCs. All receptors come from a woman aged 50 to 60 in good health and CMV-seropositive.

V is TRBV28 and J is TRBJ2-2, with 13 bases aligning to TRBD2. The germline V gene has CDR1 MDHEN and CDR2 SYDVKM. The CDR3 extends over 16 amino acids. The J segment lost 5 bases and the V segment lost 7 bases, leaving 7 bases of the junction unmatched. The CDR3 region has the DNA TGTGCCAGCAATCAACTAGCGGGAGGGTGGACCGGGGAGCTGTTTTTT. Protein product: CASNQLAGGWTGELFF.

The CDR3 protein is CASSTGLAAFAEQYF. The CDR3 bases are TGTGCCAGTAGTACGGGACTAGCGGCCTTCGCCGAGCAGTACTTC. The rearrangement uses TRBV19 and TRBJ2-7, with 11 nucleotides matching TRBD2. Per the germline V gene, CDR1 is LNHDA and CDR2 is SQIVND (reference sequence). Germline trimming cut 4 bases from V and 6 bases from J; bases unmatched to any gene: 8. This CDR3 is 15 amino acids long.

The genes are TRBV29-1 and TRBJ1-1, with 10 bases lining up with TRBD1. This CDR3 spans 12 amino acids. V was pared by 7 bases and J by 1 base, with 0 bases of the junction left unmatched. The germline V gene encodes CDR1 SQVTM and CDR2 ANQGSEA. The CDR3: CSGDRGNTEAFF. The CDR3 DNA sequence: TGCAGCGGGGACAGGGGGAACACTGAAGCTTTCTTT.